This T cell receptor beta chain comes out of a study of blood T cell repertoires in COVID-19. In the study overall: The United States, Italy and Spain supplied acute and convalescent COVID-19 samples.

Study processing details: Reference gene primer amplification yielded estimated nucleated cell counts. The method was immunoSEQ multiplex PCR; TCRdb's version includes in-frame clones alone and lacks a portion of them. V and J calls and clone size follow that table, whereas D and trimming were derived from the DNA. In the table there are fewer than 400,000 clones, 85% to 90% of which are singletons. Deletions cut 4 bases from V and 3 bases from J, with 9 bases between. CDR1 is SNHLY, CDR2 FYNNEI, per germline. This CDR3 is built from 14 residues. Sequences were obtained from PBMCs or T cells enriched from blood (not recorded which). The TCR sequence derives from a woman in her thirties who had recovered from COVID-19. The chain has TRBV2 and TRBJ1-4; D might be TRBD1 (6 bases). DNA for the CDR3: TGTGCCAGCAGTGGATCAGGGGCTAATGAAAAACTGTTTTTT. Translating gives CASSGSGANEKLFF.